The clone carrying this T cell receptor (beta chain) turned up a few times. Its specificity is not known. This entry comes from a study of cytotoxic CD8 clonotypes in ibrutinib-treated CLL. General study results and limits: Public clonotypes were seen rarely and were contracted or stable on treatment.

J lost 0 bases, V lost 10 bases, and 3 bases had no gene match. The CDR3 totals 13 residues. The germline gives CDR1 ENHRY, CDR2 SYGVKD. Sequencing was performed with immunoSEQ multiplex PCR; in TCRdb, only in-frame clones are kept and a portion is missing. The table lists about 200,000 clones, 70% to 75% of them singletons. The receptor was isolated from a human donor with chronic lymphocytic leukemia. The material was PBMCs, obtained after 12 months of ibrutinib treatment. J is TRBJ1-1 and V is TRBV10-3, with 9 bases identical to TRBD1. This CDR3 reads CATGTGMNTEAFF. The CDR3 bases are TGTGCCACAGGGACAGGGATGAACACTGAAGCTTTCTTT.